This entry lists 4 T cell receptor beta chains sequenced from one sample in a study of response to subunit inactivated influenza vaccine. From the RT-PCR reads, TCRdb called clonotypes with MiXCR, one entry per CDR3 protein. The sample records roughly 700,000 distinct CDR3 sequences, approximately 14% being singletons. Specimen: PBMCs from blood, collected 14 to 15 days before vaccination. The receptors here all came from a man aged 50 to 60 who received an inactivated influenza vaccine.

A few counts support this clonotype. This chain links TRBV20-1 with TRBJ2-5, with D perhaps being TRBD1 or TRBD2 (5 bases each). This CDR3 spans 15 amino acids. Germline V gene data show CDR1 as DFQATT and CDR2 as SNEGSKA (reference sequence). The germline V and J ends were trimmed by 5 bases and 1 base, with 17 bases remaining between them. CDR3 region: CSASIRQTTQETQYF. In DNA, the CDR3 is TGCAGTGCTTCCATTCGACAGACTACCCAAGAGACCCAGTACTTC.

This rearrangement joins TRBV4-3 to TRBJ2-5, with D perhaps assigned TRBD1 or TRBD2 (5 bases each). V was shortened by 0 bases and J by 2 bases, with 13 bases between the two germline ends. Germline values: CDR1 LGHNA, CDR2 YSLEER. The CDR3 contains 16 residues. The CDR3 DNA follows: TGCGCCAGCAGCCAAGATCTGGGGGAGCGGCAAGAGACCCAGTACTTC. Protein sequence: CASSQDLGERQETQYF.

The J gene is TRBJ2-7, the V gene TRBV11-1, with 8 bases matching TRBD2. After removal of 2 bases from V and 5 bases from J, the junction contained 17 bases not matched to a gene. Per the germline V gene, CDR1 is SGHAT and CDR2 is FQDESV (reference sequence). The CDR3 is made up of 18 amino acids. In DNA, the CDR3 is TGTGCCAGCAGCTTAAGGAAGTTGCGGGGGGCCCTCGAGGACGAGCAGTACTTC. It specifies CASSLRKLRGALEDEQYF.

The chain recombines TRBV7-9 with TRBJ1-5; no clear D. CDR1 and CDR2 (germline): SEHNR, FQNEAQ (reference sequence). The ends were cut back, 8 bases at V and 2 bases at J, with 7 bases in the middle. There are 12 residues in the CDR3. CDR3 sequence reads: CASGWGNQPQHF. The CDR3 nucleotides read TGTGCCAGCGGATGGGGCAATCAGCCCCAGCATTTT.